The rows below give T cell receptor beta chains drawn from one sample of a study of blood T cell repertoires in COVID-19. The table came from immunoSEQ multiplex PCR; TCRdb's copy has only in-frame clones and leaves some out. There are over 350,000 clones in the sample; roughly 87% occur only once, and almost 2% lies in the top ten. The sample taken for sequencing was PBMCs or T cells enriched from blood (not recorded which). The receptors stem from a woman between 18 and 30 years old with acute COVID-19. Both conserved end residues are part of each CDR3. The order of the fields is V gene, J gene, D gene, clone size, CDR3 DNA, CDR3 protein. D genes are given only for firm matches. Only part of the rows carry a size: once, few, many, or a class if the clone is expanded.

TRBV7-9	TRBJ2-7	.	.	TGTGCCAGCAGCTTAGCTAGGAGTACCTACGAGCAGTACTTC	CASSLARSTYEQYF
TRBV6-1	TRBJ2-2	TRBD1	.	TGTGCCAGCAGTGCCGCCGGGACAGGGGGCGGCGGGGAGCTGTTTTTT	CASSAAGTGGGGELFF
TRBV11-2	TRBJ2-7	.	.	TGTGCCAGCAGCTCGACAGAATCCTACGAGCAGTACTTC	CASSSTESYEQYF
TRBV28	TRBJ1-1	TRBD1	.	TGTGCCAGCAGTTTCGGGACAGGGTCGGCTTTCTTT	CASSFGTGSAFF
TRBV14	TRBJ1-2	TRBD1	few	TGTGCCAGCAGCCAAGATCAGGGGGCGGTCTATGGCTACACCTTC	CASSQDQGAVYGYTF
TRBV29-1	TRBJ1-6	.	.	TGCAGCGTTGGACAGACTCTGAATTCACCCCTCCACTTT	CSVGQTLNSPLHF
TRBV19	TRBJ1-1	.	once	TGTGCCAGCAGTCGGGACACTGAAGCTTTCTTT	CASSRDTEAFF
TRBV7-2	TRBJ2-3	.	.	TGTGCCAGCAGCCGTTGGGCCAGGGGTGAAGATACGCAGTATTTT	CASSRWARGEDTQYF
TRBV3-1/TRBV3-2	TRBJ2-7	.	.	TGTGCCAGCAGCCAAGATGGGGCCCGGGACTTGACCTACGAGCAGTACTTC	CASSQDGARDLTYEQYF
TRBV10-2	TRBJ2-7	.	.	TGCGCCAGCGGACAATCAGGCTACAGCTACGAGCAGTACTTC	CASGQSGYSYEQYF
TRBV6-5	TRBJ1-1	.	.	TGTGCCAGCAGAGGAGCAATATTGAACACTGAAGCTTTCTTT	CASRGAILNTEAFF
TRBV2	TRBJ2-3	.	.	TGTGCCAGCAGAAAATCCCCTGGGGCAGGTTCGGATACGCAGTATTTT	CASRKSPGAGSDTQYF
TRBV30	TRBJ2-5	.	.	TGTGCCTGGAGTGGGGGGGGCTCCCAGTACTTC	CAWSGGGSQYF
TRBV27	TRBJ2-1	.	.	TGTGCCAGCAGTTCTCCCACCTCCGCGGTTAATGAGCAGTTCTTC	CASSSPTSAVNEQFF
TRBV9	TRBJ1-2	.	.	TGTGCCAGCAGCGTAGGGATGGGGAGCGGCTATGGCTACACCTTC	CASSVGMGSGYGYTF
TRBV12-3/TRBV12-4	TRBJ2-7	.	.	TGTGCCAGCAGTGGGGGCCGAACCTACGAGCAGTACTTC	CASSGGRTYEQYF
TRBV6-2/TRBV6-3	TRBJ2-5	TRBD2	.	TGTGCCAGCAGCTATGGACTAGCGGGAGCCTCAGGGGAGACCCAGTACTTC	CASSYGLAGASGETQYF
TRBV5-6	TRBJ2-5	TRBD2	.	TGTGCCAGCAGCCACGGACTAGCGGGCCTTGGAGAGACCCAGTACTTC	CASSHGLAGLGETQYF
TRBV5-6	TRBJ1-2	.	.	TGTGCCAGCAGCCGAGCGGGCGTTTATGGCTACACCTTC	CASSRAGVYGYTF
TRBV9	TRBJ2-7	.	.	TGTGCCAGCAGCGTAGGACTTACCTACGAGCAGTACTTC	CASSVGLTYEQYF